This paragraph reports one T cell receptor (beta chain). This CDR3 comprises 15 residues. This sample is part of a study of blood T cell repertoires in COVID-19. At the level of the study: T cells, B-cell-depleted T cells, or PBMCs provided the cDNA or gDNA that served as material.

Clones were sequenced by immunoSEQ multiplex PCR, and TCRdb holds only the in-frame ones, with some missing. The sample records around 100,000 clones, around nine tenths being singletons. Sample: peripheral blood. This sequence originates from a woman older than 75 in a cohort sampled during active COVID-19. The genes are TRBV21-1 and TRBJ1-1. TRBV21-1 is assigned pseudogene status. The CDR3: CASILIGCGCTEAFF. The CDR3, as DNA: TGTGCCAGCATCCTCATCGGGTGTGGTTGCACTGAAGCTTTCTTT.